This T cell receptor beta chain was documented in a study of vaccination effects on CD4 cells after COVID-19. Expansion of antigen-specific CD4+ T cells with viral peptide pools was carried out by the ViraFEST assay before sequencing. Cultured cells yielded isolated CD4+ T cells after roughly 11 days. Between March and December 2020, the person had a SARS-CoV-2 infection that PCR confirmed. Two doses of BNT162b2 or mRNA-1273 vaccine were administered to participants. Between the trimmed V and J ends, which lost 8 bases and 1 base, there was a span of 13 bases. Germline V gene lookup returns CDR1 SGHNT and CDR2 YYREEE (reference sequence). This CDR3 has 13 residues. With respect to this clone: Its antigen is not identified.

TCRdb's table, derived via immunoSEQ multiplex PCR, lists solely in-frame clones and lacks some. Of 14,000 or so clones listed, around three quarters are singletons. This sequence originates from a human donor who had a prior SARS-CoV-2 infection. The V call is TRBV5-4, the J call TRBJ2-7, with D maybe TRBD1 (6 bases). Source: CD4+ T cells from PBMCs cultured with SARS-CoV-2 spike peptides, taken after COVID-19 vaccination. CDR3 sequence reads: CASRDTTSYEQYF. CDR3 in DNA: TGTGCCAGTAGGGACACTACATCCTACGAGCAGTACTTC.